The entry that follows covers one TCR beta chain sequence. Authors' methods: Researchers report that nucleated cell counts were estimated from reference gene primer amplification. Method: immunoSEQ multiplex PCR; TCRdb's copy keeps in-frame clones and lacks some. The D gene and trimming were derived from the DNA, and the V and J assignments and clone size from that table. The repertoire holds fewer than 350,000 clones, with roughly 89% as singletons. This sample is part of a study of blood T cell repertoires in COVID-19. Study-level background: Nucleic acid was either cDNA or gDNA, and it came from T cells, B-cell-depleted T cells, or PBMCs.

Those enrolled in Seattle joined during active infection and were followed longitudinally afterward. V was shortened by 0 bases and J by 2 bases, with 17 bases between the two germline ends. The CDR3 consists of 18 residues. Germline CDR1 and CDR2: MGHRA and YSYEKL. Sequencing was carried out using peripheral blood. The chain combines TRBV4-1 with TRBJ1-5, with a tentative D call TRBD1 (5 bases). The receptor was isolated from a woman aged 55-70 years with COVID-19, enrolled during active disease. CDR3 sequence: CASSQDTGAGGGNQPQHF. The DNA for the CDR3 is TGCGCCAGCAGCCAAGATACAGGAGCAGGCGGTGGCAATCAGCCCCAGCATTTT.